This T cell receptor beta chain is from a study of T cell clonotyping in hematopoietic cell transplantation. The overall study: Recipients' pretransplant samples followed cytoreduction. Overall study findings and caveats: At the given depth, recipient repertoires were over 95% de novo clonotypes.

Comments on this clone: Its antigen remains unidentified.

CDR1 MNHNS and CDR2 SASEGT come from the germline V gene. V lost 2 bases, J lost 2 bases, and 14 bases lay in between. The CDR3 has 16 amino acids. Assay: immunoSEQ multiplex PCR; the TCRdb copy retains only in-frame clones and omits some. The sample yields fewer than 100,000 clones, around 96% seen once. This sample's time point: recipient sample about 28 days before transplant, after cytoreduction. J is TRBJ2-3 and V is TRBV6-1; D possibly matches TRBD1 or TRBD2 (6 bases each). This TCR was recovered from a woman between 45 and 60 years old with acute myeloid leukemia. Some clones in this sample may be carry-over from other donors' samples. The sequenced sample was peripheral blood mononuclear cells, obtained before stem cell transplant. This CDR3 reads CASSEWAGTNTDTQYF. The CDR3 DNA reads TGTGCCAGCAGTGAATGGGCGGGGACAAACACAGATACGCAGTATTTT.